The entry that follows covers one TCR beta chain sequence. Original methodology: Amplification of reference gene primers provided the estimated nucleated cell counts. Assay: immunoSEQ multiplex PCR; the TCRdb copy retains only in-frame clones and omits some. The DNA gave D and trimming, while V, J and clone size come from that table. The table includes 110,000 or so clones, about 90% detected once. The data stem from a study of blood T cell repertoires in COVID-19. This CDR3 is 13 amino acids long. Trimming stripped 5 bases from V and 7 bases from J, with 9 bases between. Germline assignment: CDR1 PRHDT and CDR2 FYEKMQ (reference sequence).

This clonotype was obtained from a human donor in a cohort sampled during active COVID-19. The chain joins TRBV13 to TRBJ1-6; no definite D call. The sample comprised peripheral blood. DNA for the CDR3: TGTGCCAGCAGCCGAGAACAGAATTCACCCCTCCACTTT. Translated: CASSREQNSPLHF.